The 26 T cell receptor beta chains in this list originate from one sample, sequenced in a study of blood T cell repertoires in COVID-19. Assay: immunoSEQ multiplex PCR; the TCRdb copy retains only in-frame clones and omits some. This table holds around 400,000 clones, around 87% found once. What was sequenced was peripheral blood. These receptors all stem from a woman aged 60 to 75 with COVID-19, enrolled during active disease.

The V call is TRBV28, the J call TRBJ1-4; D not resolved. This CDR3 is 13 amino acids long. The germline gives CDR1 MDHEN, CDR2 SYDVKM. V was cut by 1 base and J by 8 bases, with 8 bases left in between. DNA for the CDR3: TGTGCCAGCAGTTTATACCGGTGGGAAAAACTGTTTTTT. Encoded protein: CASSLYRWEKLFF.

CDR3 in amino acids: CASSLVVGGPVDQYF. In nucleotides, the CDR3 is TGTGCCAGCAGCTTAGTAGTAGGGGGCCCCGTAGACCAGTACTTC. The chain joins TRBV7-9 to TRBJ2-5, with 7 bases that match TRBD1. Germline V gene lookup returns CDR1 SEHNR and CDR2 FQNEAQ (reference sequence). V lost 1 base, J lost 10 bases, and 12 bases stayed unmatched. CDR3 length: 15 amino acids.

The V gene is TRBV7-9, the J gene TRBJ1-2, with D possibly matching TRBD1 (5 bases). The CDR3 consists of 11 residues. Trimming removed 4 bases from V and 6 bases from J, with 6 bases in between. CDR1 SEHNR and CDR2 FQNEAQ come from the germline V gene (reference sequence). CDR3 residues: CASSSRDGYTF. The CDR3 DNA is TGTGCCAGCAGCTCCAGGGATGGCTACACCTTC.

This sequence joins TRBV11-1 and TRBJ2-7, with D perhaps TRBD1 (6 bases). The V end was cut by 2 bases, the J end by 1 base, with 12 bases between. The germline V gene has CDR1 SGHAT and CDR2 FQDESV (reference sequence). The CDR3 consists of 15 residues. Here the CDR3 DNA reads TGTGCCAGCAGCTTACAAGCAACAGGGTCCTACGAGCAGTACTTC. This translates into CASSLQATGSYEQYF.

The J gene is TRBJ2-7, the V gene TRBV19, with a possible D match to TRBD2 (6 bases). Germline V gene sequence: CDR1 LNHDA, CDR2 SQIVND (reference sequence). Trimming stripped 3 bases from V and 6 bases from J, with 12 bases between. The CDR3 runs to 13 residues. In nucleotides, the CDR3 is TGTGCCAGTAGTATGGTGACTAGTAGCGAGCAGTACTTC. It specifies CASSMVTSSEQYF.

The chain is built from TRBV9 and TRBJ2-2; possible D gene TRBD2, 6 bases. This CDR3 is 16 amino acids long. V lost 0 bases, J lost 4 bases, and 13 bases lay in between. Per the germline V gene, CDR1 is SGDLS and CDR2 is YYNGEE. The DNA for the CDR3 is TGTGCCAGCAGCGTAGCGTCCCAGGGAGGCACCGGGGAGCTGTTTTTT. Its translation: CASSVASQGGTGELFF.

The J gene is TRBJ1-2, the V gene TRBV5-5; 11 bases fit TRBD1. Trimming at V came to 6 bases and at J to 3 bases, leaving 7 bases not matched to a gene. This CDR3 contains 15 residues. The germline gives CDR1 SGHKS, CDR2 YYEKEE (reference sequence). Here the CDR3 reads CASNLPGQGDYGYTF. The CDR3 bases are TGTGCCAGCAACCTCCCGGGACAGGGGGACTATGGCTACACCTTC.

The J gene is TRBJ2-1, the V gene TRBV2; possibly TRBD1 for D (5 bases). CDR1 is SNHLY and CDR2 is FYNNEI in the germline V gene. V lost 6 bases and J lost 5, with 11 bases in between. The CDR3 totals 13 residues. DNA of the CDR3: TGTGCCAGCAGATACAGGAATAACAATGAGCAGTTCTTC. Protein: CASRYRNNNEQFF.

The genes are TRBV28 and TRBJ1-2; 10 positions agree with TRBD1. The CDR3 loop spans 15 amino acids. With V trimmed by 1 base and J by 8 bases, 7 bases remained unmatched. In germline, CDR1 is MDHEN, CDR2 SYDVKM. Here the CDR3 reads CASSLSPGQGNGYTF. CDR3 in DNA: TGTGCCAGCAGTTTATCCCCGGGACAGGGGAACGGCTACACCTTC.

This chain links TRBV6-5 with TRBJ1-1, with 7 nucleotides matching TRBD1. The CDR3 is 15 residues long. CDR1 MNHEY and CDR2 SVGAGI come from the germline V gene. Unmatched junction bases numbered 3, after V lost 2 bases and J lost 0 bases. CDR3 DNA sequence: TGTGCCAGCAGTTACCGAGGGGGCCTGAACACTGAAGCTTTCTTT. This translates into CASSYRGGLNTEAFF.

This clone came up once. The chain employs TRBV2 and TRBJ2-4; no definite D call. This CDR3 is built from 11 residues. Germline-derived CDR1 and CDR2 are SNHLY and FYNNEI. Trimming removed 6 bases at V and 8 bases at J, with 8 bases between. The CDR3 region is CASRLQDIQYF. The CDR3 region has the DNA TGTGCCAGCAGACTACAAGACATTCAGTACTTC.

The CDR3 is CASSSWGGGKNIQYF. DNA of the CDR3: TGTGCCAGCAGCTCGTGGGGGGGCGGCAAAAACATTCAGTACTTC. The chain joins TRBV5-4 to TRBJ2-4; D is possibly TRBD2 (7 bases). CDR1 and CDR2 (germline): SGHNT, YYREEE (reference sequence). Deletions cut 3 bases from V and 3 bases from J, with 13 bases between. This CDR3 is built from 15 residues.

DNA of the CDR3: TGTGCCAGTAGAACAGGGGGGCGAGATACGCAGTATTTT. Amino acid sequence: CASRTGGRDTQYF. The chain has TRBV19 and TRBJ2-3, with 8 bases aligning to TRBD1. The germline CDR1 and CDR2 sequences are LNHDA and SQIVND (reference sequence). This CDR3 is built from 13 residues. The V gene end was trimmed by 6 bases and the J gene end by 5 bases; junction bases not matched to a gene: 4. Based on the CDR3 plus reference TRBV19 and TRBJ2-3, the full variable domain is DGGITQSPKYLFRKEGQNVTLSCEQNLNHDAMYWYRQDPGQGLRLIYYSQIVNDFQKGDIAEGYSVSREKKESFPLTVTSAQKNPTAFYLCASRTGGRDTQYFGPGTRLTVL.

The chain recombines TRBV20-1 with TRBJ2-3, with unresolved D. This CDR3 spans 11 amino acids. The ends were cut back, 4 bases at V and 9 bases at J, with 11 bases in the middle. The germline CDR1 and CDR2 sequences are DFQATT and SNEGSKA (reference sequence). This CDR3 reads CSATFSSTQYF. CDR3 sequence (DNA): TGCAGTGCTACTTTTAGTTCCACGCAGTATTTT.

V usage is TRBV19 and J usage is TRBJ2-1; tentative D call: TRBD1 (5 bases). Germline lookup yields CDR1 LNHDA and CDR2 SQIVND (reference sequence). V was shortened by 2 bases and J by 8 bases, with 19 bases between the two germline ends. The CDR3 contains 16 residues. In nucleotides, the CDR3 is TGTGCCAGTAGTATAACAGGCTCCACAACCAGGGATGAGCAGTTCTTC. Protein sequence: CASSITGSTTRDEQFF.

The gene calls are TRBV9 and TRBJ2-3, with a weak D call TRBD2 (6 bases). V was cut by 0 bases and J by 1 base, with 18 bases left in between. CDR3 size: 18 residues. Germline CDR1 reads SGDLS; CDR2 reads YYNGEE. CDR3 residues: CASSVGRGGNAGTDTQYF. In DNA form, the CDR3 reads TGTGCCAGCAGCGTAGGTCGTGGGGGGAATGCGGGCACAGATACGCAGTATTTT.

This clone was found once. The chain carries TRBV5-1 and TRBJ2-5; 9 nucleotides line up with TRBD1. The germline CDR1 and CDR2 sequences are SGHRS and YFSETQ. CDR3 length: 14 residues. V shed 4 bases and J 13 bases; nucleotides not matched to a gene: 14. For the CDR3, the DNA is TGCGCCAGCAGCGTGGAGGGGTTGACGGGACAGGGGTACTTC. This sequence encodes CASSVEGLTGQGYF.

The rearrangement joins TRBV6-2 or TRBV6-3 to TRBJ2-7; maybe TRBD1 (6 bases). This CDR3 has 14 residues. Germline CDR1 and CDR2: MNHEY and SVGEGT. V lost 5 bases, J lost 7 bases, and 18 bases lay in between. The CDR3 coding sequence is TGTGCCAGCAGTCCCCTCCGGGACACGAGGGAGCAGTACTTC. This sequence encodes CASSPLRDTREQYF.

The V call is TRBV6-6, the J call TRBJ2-1, with 9 nucleotides matching TRBD2. This CDR3 spans 16 amino acids. Germline V gene lookup returns CDR1 MNHNY and CDR2 SVGAGI (reference sequence). V was clipped by 4 bases and J by 10 bases; unmatched bases: 14. DNA for the CDR3: TGTGCCAGCAGTTTTCGGGGGAGGACTAGCGTCGACGAGCAGTTCTTC. This gives the protein CASSFRGRTSVDEQFF.

V usage is TRBV27 and J usage is TRBJ1-1; 7 nucleotides agree with TRBD1. Germline trimming cut 10 bases from V and 4 bases from J; bases unmatched to any gene: 9. Per germline, CDR1 MNHEY and CDR2 SMNVEV (reference sequence). CDR3 length: 13 amino acids. The CDR3 loop is CATKTAGGTEAFF. CDR3 sequence (DNA): TGTGCCACCAAGACGGCAGGGGGCACTGAAGCTTTCTTT.

The chain joins TRBV11-2 to TRBJ2-1, with D possibly TRBD2 on 6 matching bases. This CDR3 comprises 15 residues. Germline values: CDR1 SGHAT, CDR2 FQNNGV. The ends were cut back, 4 bases at V and 0 bases at J, with 10 bases in the middle. The CDR3 DNA reads as TGTGCCAGCAGCTCCGGACTAACCTCCTACAATGAGCAGTTCTTC. Its translation: CASSSGLTSYNEQFF.

This clone was detected only once. V gene TRBV5-1 combines with J gene TRBJ1-2, with D maybe TRBD1 (5 bases). V was pared by 1 base and J by 0 bases, with 10 bases between. Germline V gene sequence: CDR1 SGHRS, CDR2 YFSETQ. This CDR3 spans 15 amino acids. This CDR3 reads CASSLKTGANYGYTF. The CDR3 DNA reads TGCGCCAGCAGCTTGAAAACAGGAGCTAACTATGGCTACACCTTC.

This clone was detected only a few times. J is TRBJ1-1 and V is TRBV7-9, with 9 nucleotides matching TRBD1. The length of the CDR3 is 16 residues. V dropped 1 base and J dropped 5; count of bases not matched to a gene: 8. CDR1 and CDR2 (germline): SEHNR, FQNEAQ (reference sequence). The CDR3 region is CASSLGTGDVETEAFF. The DNA of the CDR3 is TGTGCCAGCAGCTTAGGGACAGGGGATGTGGAAACTGAAGCTTTCTTT. The full variable domain, in which reference TRBV7-9 and TRBJ1-1 provide the parts outside the CDR3, is DTGVSQNPRHKITKRGQNVTFRCDPISEHNRLYWYRQTLGQGPEFLTYFQNEAQLEKSRLLSDRFSAERPKGSFSTLEIQRTEQGDSAMYLCASSLGTGDVETEAFFGQGTRLTVV.

This clone came up a few times. The chain combines TRBV4-2 with TRBJ1-3, with 7 nucleotides matching TRBD1. The CDR3 runs 16 residues. V lost 0 bases to trimming and J lost 10 bases; unmatched junction nucleotides: 12. Germline assignment: CDR1 LGHNA and CDR2 YNFKEQ. The CDR3 region has the DNA TGTGCCAGCAGCCAAGATCCTGACAGGGTCGTTGGGACCATATATTTT. Protein: CASSQDPDRVVGTIYF.

The chain is built from TRBV6-5 and TRBJ1-2; weak D call: TRBD1 (6 bases). The CDR3 extends over 14 amino acids. The germline CDR1 and CDR2 sequences are MNHEY and SVGAGI. The V and J ends lost 6 bases and 4 bases respectively, with 15 bases between them. This CDR3 reads CASRTETGVYGYTF. For the CDR3, the DNA is TGTGCCAGCAGGACCGAGACAGGAGTCTATGGCTACACCTTC.

The rearrangement links TRBV5-4 to TRBJ2-5, with D possibly being TRBD2 (6 bases). The germline CDR1 and CDR2 sequences are SGHNT and YYREEE (reference sequence). This CDR3 comprises 15 residues. The ends were cut back, 4 bases at V and 1 base at J, with 14 bases in the middle. The CDR3 nucleotides are TGTGCCAGCAGCGTGGGCGGGACCCGCCAAGAGACCCAGTACTTC. It codes for CASSVGGTRQETQYF.